This TCR beta chain comes out of a study of blood T cell repertoires in COVID-19 (TCRdb year 2020). Context from the whole study: Samples from collaborators originated in the United States, Italy and Spain and spanned both the acute and convalescent phases of COVID-19. The material from the prospective study consisted of cDNA or gDNA derived from T cells, B-cell-depleted T cells, or PBMCs. The sample metadata nearly always contained a de-identified subject ID, COVID-19 status, age in years and sex. The samples were drawn from the first 160 participants of the ongoing ImmuneRACE study and from 1,254 subjects provided by 6 global collaborators. Where available, HLA class I and class II types were taken from metadata supplied by the sample provider and were not determined by assay-based typing. The repertoires were released in a freely available public database meant as a resource for research on the immune response to SARS-CoV-2. The dataset comprised deeply sampled blood TCRbeta repertoires from subjects exposed to, actively infected with, or recovered from COVID-19. Study-wide conclusions, independent of this receptor: Clinical and demographic metadata were provided uncurated, with the amount varying by source and participant.

Trimming removed 1 base from V and 6 bases from J, leaving 17 bases between the germline ends. CDR3 length: 16 amino acids, cysteine to phenylalanine. Solely the CDR3 DNA is kept, with 48 bases framed from the first base. The germline V gene encodes CDR1 SEHNR and CDR2 FQNEAQ (reference sequence). TCRbeta CDR3 regions were amplified from genomic DNA by means of the immunoSEQ Assay, a bias-controlled multiplex PCR. Concerning the study's data processing: The number of nucleated cells in each sample was estimated from the amplification of reference gene primers within the assay. Sequence reads were collapsed and filtered to measure the absolute abundance of every unique TCRbeta CDR3 rearrangement. For each sample, productive Simpson clonality was calculated by taking the square root of Simpson's diversity index across productive rearrangements. TCRdb took this table from immuneACCESS and kept in-frame rearrangements with V and J called. Such tables lack part of the clones; where checked against another copy, unresolved V genes explain under half of the gap, and the rest is unexplained. V and J calls and clone size are given by that table; D and trimming were obtained from the DNA. Recorded for this sample are roughly 700,000 clones; 70% to 90% of them occurred a single time. The top ten clones comprise around 0.3% of the sample.

Comments on this clone: It lacks a known antigen. No base quality information exists; no much larger clone differs at one position.

Each collaborating institution followed its own protocols to collect whole blood in K2EDTA tubes. For TCRbeta analysis, collaborators shipped samples as frozen whole blood, isolated PBMCs, or DNA extracted from either of those sample types. The sequence was collected from a woman between 18 and 29 years old with acute or convalescent COVID-19. Source material: peripheral blood. The sequence links TRBV7-9 to TRBJ2-3, and TRBD1 may be the D gene, going by 7 matching bases. CDR3 region: CASSLVGQGGKDTQYF. The nucleotide sequence is given as TGTGCCAGCAGCTTAGTCGGGCAGGGGGGAAAGGATACGCAGTATTTT.